These 11 T cell receptor beta chains share one sample of origin, sequenced in a study of PD-1 blockade in classical Hodgkin lymphoma. Every single patient, without exception, relapsed after autologous stem cell transplantation, and brentuximab vedotin exposure varied. The method was immunoSEQ multiplex PCR; TCRdb's version includes in-frame clones alone and lacks a portion of them. This sample has about 43,000 clones, with approximately 70% found just once. Source: peripheral blood mononuclear cells (PBMCs), taken before the second cycle of nivolumab. The receptors derive from a human donor with classical Hodgkin lymphoma.

In its sample, this clone was seen a few times. The chain employs TRBV6-5 and TRBJ2-1; weak D call: TRBD2 (5 bases). The CDR3 contains 15 residues. The germline V and J ends were trimmed by 0 bases and 4 bases, with 10 bases remaining between them. Germline CDR1 reads MNHEY; CDR2 reads SVGAGI. The DNA of the CDR3 is TGTGCCAGCAGTTACTCAGTGGGAGCTTACAATGAGCAGTTCTTC. Protein sequence: CASSYSVGAYNEQFF.

The count of this clone is one. Other nucleotide sequences from this sample produce the same CDR3. The chain links TRBV6-5 to TRBJ2-2; D not certain. Per the germline V gene, CDR1 is MNHEY and CDR2 is SVGAGI. The length of the CDR3 is 12 residues. Trimming shortened V by 2 bases and J by 6 bases, and 4 bases separated the two germline ends. In DNA, the CDR3 is TGTGCCAGCAGTTACGGGTCCGGGGAGCTGTTTTTT. This encodes CASSYGSGELFF.

The chain uses TRBV10-2 and TRBJ1-5; D possibly corresponds to TRBD1 (6 bases). The CDR3 is 15 residues long. Between the trimmed V and J ends, which lost 10 bases and 5 bases, there was a span of 21 bases. Germline V lookup: CDR1 WSHSY, CDR2 SAAADI. CDR3 nucleotide sequence: TGCGCCACAAGGAGGGGGACATACGCCGATCAGCCCCAGCATTTT. It translates to CATRRGTYADQPQHF.

The rearrangement links TRBV7-2 to TRBJ2-2, with 9 bases lining up with TRBD1. With 5 bases clipped from V and 6 bases from J, the junction kept 4 bases outside the gene matches. The CDR3 spans 14 residues. Germline values: CDR1 SGHTA, CDR2 FQGNSA. The CDR3 spells CASSLDRGAGELFF. The CDR3, as DNA: TGTGCCAGCAGCCTCGACAGGGGGGCCGGGGAGCTGTTTTTT.

The gene calls are TRBV27 and TRBJ2-7, with TRBD2 matching over 8 bases. The CDR3 spans 16 residues. J lost 3 bases, V lost 5 bases, and 12 bases had no gene match. CDR1 is MNHEY and CDR2 is SMNVEV in the germline V gene (reference sequence). This chain's CDR3 is CASSPSGGDTGYEQYF. CDR3 bases: TGTGCCAGCAGTCCGTCGGGGGGGGACACTGGCTACGAGCAGTACTTC.

The chain combines TRBV7-2 with TRBJ2-7, with TRBD1 matching over 10 bases. The CDR3 loop spans 14 amino acids. The V and J ends lost 1 base and 6 bases, in that order; junction bases with no gene match: 3. Looked up from germline, CDR1 is SGHTA and CDR2 is FQGNSA. CDR3 sequence (DNA): TGTGCCAGCAGCTTAGTTCGGGACAGGGGCGAGCAGTACTTC. This codes for CASSLVRDRGEQYF.

The chain recombines TRBV7-2 with TRBJ1-2, with TRBD1 matching over 9 bases. The CDR3 is 13 amino acids. Germline-derived CDR1 and CDR2 are SGHTA and FQGNSA. V shed 5 bases, J shed 7 bases, and the junction held 5 bases outside the gene matches. Here the CDR3 reads CASSPRQGGGYTF. CDR3 sequence (DNA): TGTGCCAGCAGCCCCCGACAGGGGGGTGGCTACACCTTC.

A single count supports this clone. V gene TRBV30 combines with J gene TRBJ2-5; D remains unclear. There are 12 residues in the CDR3. Germline V lookup: CDR1 GTSNPN, CDR2 SVGIG (reference sequence). V lost 4 bases and J lost 5, with 11 bases in between. Here the CDR3 DNA reads TGTGCCTGGAAGTGGTATGGTGAGACCCAGTACTTC. Protein sequence: CAWKWYGETQYF.

This clone was seen a few times. The chain recombines TRBV7-3 with TRBJ1-1; D gene uncertain. Germline CDR1 reads SGHTA; CDR2 reads FQGTGA. There are 14 residues in the CDR3. Trimming took off 1 base at V and 1 base at J, with 7 bases between the two ends. The DNA of the CDR3 is TGTGCCAGCAGCTTAAGTCCCGGGAACACTGAAGCTTTCTTT. Encoded protein: CASSLSPGNTEAFF.

V gene TRBV7-9 combines with J gene TRBJ2-4; 12 positions agree with TRBD1. Germline assignment: CDR1 SEHNR and CDR2 FQNEAQ (reference sequence). The CDR3 consists of 15 residues. With V trimmed by 5 bases and J by 5 bases, 4 bases remained unmatched. This CDR3 reads CASSPGQGAENIQYF. The CDR3 region has the DNA TGTGCCAGCAGCCCGGGACAGGGGGCGGAAAACATTCAGTACTTC.

V usage is TRBV19 and J usage is TRBJ1-5; the D gene is possibly TRBD1 (5 bases). V dropped 6 bases and J dropped 1 base, with 13 bases sitting between them. Germline V gives CDR1 LNHDA, CDR2 SQIVND (reference sequence). This CDR3 spans 15 amino acids. The CDR3 DNA sequence: TGTGCCAGTAGATACCGGGACGGAAGCAATCAGCCCCAGCATTTT. Its protein product is CASRYRDGSNQPQHF.